This TCR beta chain comes out of a study of T cells after posttransplantation cyclophosphamide. Study observations and caveats: Donor CD8+ memory clones often dominated recipient blood repertoires at later times. TRB overlap between skin or GI tissue T cells and blood was limited. Recipient CMV seropositivity and CMV reactivation strongly tracked TRB clonality.

Treatment was busulfan-fludarabine conditioning, a marrow graft, and cyclophosphamide on days +3 and +4. This CDR3 has 16 amino acids. V was pared by 4 bases and J by 2 bases, with 9 bases of the junction left unmatched. Germline V gives CDR1 MNHEY, CDR2 SMNVEV (reference sequence). As to this clone: Its matching antigen is unknown.

The table came from immunoSEQ multiplex PCR; TCRdb's copy has only in-frame clones and leaves some out. The table records some 16,000 clones, roughly 80% of them present only once. The receptor was derived from a female patient between 40 and 50 years old who received an allogeneic stem cell transplant from a related donor, was CMV-positive, and had no GVHD. Some T cells here may be from the graft donor. Sample: CD8+ T cells sorted from PBMCs, taken around 2,000 days after a stem cell transplant with posttransplant cyclophosphamide. The rearrangement uses TRBV27 and TRBJ2-3; 7 bases agree with TRBD1. CDR3 region: CASSSPRQGYTDTQYF. CDR3 DNA sequence: TGTGCCAGCAGTTCCCCCCGACAGGGATACACAGATACGCAGTATTTT.